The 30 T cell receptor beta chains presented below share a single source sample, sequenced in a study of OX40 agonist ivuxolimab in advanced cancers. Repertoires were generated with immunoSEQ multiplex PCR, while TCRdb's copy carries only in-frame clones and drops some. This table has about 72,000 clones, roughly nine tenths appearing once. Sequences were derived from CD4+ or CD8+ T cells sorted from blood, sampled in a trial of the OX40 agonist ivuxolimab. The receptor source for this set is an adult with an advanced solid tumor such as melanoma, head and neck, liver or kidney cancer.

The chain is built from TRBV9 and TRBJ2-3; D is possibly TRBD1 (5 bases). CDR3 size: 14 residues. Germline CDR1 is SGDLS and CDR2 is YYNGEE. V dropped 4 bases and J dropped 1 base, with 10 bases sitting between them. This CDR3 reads CASSTGEGTDTQYF. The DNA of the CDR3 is TGTGCCAGCAGCACAGGAGAGGGCACAGATACGCAGTATTTT.

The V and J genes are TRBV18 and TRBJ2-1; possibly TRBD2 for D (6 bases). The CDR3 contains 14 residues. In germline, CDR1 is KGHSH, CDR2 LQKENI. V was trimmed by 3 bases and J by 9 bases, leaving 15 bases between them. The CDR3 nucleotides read TGTGCCAGCTCACCTGAAAATCGGGGGAGTGAGCAGTTCTTC. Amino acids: CASSPENRGSEQFF.

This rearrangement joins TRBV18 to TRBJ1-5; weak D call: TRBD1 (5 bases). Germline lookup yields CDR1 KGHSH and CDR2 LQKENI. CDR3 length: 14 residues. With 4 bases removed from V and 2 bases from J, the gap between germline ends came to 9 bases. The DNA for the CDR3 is TGTGCCAGCTCACTTTGGGGGGGCAATCAGCCCCAGCATTTT. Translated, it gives CASSLWGGNQPQHF.

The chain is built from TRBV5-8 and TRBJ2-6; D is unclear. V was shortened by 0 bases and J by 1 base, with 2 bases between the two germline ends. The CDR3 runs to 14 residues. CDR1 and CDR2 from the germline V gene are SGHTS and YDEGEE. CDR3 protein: CASSLVSGANVLTF. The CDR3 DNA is TGTGCCAGCAGCTTGGTTTCTGGGGCCAACGTCCTGACTTTC. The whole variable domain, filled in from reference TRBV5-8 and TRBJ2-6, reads EAGVTQSPTHLIKTRGQQATLRCSPISGHTSVYWYQQALGLGLQFLLWYDEGEERNRGNFPPRFSGRQFPNYSSELNVNALELEDSALYLCASSLVSGANVLTFGAGSRLTVL.

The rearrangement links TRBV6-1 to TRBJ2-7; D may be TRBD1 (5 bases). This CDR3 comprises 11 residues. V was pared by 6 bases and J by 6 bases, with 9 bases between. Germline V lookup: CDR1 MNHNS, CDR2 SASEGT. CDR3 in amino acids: CASRGPREQYF. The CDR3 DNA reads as TGTGCCAGCAGGGGGCCCCGCGAGCAGTACTTC.

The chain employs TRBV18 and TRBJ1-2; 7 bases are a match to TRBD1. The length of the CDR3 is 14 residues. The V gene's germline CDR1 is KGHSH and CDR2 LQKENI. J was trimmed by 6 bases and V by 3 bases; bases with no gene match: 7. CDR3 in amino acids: CASSPTGQVNGYTF. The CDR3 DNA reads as TGTGCCAGCTCACCTACCGGACAGGTCAATGGCTACACCTTC. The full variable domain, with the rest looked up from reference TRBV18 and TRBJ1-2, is NAGVMQNPRHLVRRRGQEARLRCSPMKGHSHVYWYRQLPEEGLKFMVYLQKENIIDESGMPKERFSAEFPKEGPSILRIQQVVRGDSAAYFCASSPTGQVNGYTFGSGTRLTVV.

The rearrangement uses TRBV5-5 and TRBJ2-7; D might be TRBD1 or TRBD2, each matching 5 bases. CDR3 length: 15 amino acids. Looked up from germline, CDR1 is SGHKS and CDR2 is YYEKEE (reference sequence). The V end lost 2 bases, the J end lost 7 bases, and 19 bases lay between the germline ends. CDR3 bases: TGTGCCAGCAGCTTCGGACCGGGACGGCAGGGTGAGCAGTACTTC. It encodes CASSFGPGRQGEQYF.

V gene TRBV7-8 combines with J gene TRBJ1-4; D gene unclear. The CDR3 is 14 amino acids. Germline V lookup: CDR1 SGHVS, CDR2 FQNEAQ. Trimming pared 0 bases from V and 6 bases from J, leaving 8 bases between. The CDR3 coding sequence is TGTGCCAGCAGCTTAGCGGGAATCGATGAAAAACTGTTTTTT. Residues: CASSLAGIDEKLFF.

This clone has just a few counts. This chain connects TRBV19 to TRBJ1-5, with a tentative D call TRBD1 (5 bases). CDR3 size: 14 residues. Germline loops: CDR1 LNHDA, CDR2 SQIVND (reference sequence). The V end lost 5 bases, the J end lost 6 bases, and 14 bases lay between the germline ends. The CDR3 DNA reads TGTGCCAGTAGTCCCCCGCGGGGCGGTCAGCCCCAGCATTTT. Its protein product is CASSPPRGGQPQHF.

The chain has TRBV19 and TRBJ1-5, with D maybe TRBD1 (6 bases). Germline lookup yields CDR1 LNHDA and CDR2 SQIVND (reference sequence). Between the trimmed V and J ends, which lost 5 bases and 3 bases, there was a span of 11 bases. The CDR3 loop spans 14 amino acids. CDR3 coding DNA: TGTGCCAGTAGTCCCCGGACAGACAATCAGCCCCAGCATTTT. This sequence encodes CASSPRTDNQPQHF. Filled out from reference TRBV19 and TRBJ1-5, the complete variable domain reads DGGITQSPKYLFRKEGQNVTLSCEQNLNHDAMYWYRQDPGQGLRLIYYSQIVNDFQKGDIAEGYSVSREKKESFPLTVTSAQKNPTAFYLCASSPRTDNQPQHFGDGTRLSIL.

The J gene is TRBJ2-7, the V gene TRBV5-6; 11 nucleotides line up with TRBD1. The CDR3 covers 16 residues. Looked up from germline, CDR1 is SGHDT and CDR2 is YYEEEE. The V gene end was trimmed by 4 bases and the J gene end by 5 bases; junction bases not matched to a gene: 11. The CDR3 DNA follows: TGTGCCAGCAGCACCCCCCGGGACAGGGGGAAAAACGAGCAGTACTTC. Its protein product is CASSTPRDRGKNEQYF.

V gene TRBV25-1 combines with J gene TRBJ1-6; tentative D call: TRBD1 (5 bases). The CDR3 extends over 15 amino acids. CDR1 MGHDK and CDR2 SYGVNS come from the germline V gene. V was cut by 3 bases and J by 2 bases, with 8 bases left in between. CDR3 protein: CASSEGPPYNSPLHF. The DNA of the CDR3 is TGTGCCAGCAGTGAGGGGCCCCCCTATAATTCACCCCTCCACTTT.

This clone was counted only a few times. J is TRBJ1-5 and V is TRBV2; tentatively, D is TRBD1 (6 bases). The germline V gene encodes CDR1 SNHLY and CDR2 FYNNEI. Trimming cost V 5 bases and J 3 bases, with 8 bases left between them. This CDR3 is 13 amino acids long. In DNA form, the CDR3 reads TGTGCCAGCAGTAGGGGGGACAATCAGCCCCAGCATTTT. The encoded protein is CASSRGDNQPQHF.

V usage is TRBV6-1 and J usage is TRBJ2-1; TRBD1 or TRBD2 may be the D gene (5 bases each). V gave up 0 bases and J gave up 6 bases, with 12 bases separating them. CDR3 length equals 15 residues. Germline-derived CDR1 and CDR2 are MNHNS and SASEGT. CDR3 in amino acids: CASSEAGRPANEQFF. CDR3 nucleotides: TGTGCCAGCAGTGAAGCGGGACGGCCTGCCAATGAGCAGTTCTTC.

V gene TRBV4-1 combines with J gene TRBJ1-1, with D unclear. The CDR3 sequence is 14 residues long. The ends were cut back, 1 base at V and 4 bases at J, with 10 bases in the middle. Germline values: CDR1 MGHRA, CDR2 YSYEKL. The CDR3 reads CASSQGPGSTEAFF. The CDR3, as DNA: TGCGCCAGCAGCCAAGGCCCTGGGAGCACTGAAGCTTTCTTT.

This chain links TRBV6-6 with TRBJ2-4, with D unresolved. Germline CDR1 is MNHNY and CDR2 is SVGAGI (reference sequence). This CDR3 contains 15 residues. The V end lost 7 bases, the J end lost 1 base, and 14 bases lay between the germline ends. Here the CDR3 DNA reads TGTGCCAGCACCGACTTCCTCGGGGCCAAAAACATTCAGTACTTC. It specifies CASTDFLGAKNIQYF.

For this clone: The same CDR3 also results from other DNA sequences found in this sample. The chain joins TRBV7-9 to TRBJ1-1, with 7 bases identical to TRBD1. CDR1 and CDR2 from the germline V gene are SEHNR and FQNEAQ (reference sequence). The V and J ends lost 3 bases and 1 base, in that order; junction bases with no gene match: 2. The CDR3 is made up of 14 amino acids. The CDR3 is CASSLGQTNTEAFF. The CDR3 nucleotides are TGTGCCAGCAGCTTGGGACAGACGAACACTGAAGCTTTCTTT.

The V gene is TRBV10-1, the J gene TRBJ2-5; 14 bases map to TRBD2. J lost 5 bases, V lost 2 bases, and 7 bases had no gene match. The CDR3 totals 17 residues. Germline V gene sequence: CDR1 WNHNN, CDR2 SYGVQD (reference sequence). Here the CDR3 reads CASSEGPGTSGSETQYF. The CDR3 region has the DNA TGCGCCAGCAGTGAGGGCCCTGGGACTAGCGGGAGTGAGACCCAGTACTTC.

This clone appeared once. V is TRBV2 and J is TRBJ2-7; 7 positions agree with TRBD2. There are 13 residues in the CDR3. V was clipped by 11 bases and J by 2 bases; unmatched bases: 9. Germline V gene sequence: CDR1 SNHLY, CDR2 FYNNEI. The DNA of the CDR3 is TGTGCCTCAGAGGGGCGGGGGACCTACGAGCAGTACTTC. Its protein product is CASEGRGTYEQYF.

The CDR3 coding sequence is TGTGCCAGCAGCCCGAGTGGAGGGTACGAGCAGTACTTC. Its protein is CASSPSGGYEQYF. The genes are TRBV9 and TRBJ2-7, with a tentative D call TRBD2 (6 bases). The germline gives CDR1 SGDLS, CDR2 YYNGEE. This CDR3 is 13 amino acids long. Trimming took 4 bases from V and 4 from J, leaving 12 bases between them.

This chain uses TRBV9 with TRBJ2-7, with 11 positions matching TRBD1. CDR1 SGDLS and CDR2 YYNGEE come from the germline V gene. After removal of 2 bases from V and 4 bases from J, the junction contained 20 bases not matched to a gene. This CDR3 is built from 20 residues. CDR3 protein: CASSVRPGQGDSSVGYEQYF. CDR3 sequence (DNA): TGTGCCAGCAGCGTTAGACCGGGACAGGGGGACTCATCGGTTGGGTACGAGCAGTACTTC. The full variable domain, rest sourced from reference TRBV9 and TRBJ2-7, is DSGVTQTPKHLITATGQRVTLRCSPRSGDLSVYWYQQSLDQGLQFLIQYYNGEERAKGNILERFSAQQFPDLHSELNLSSLELGDSALYFCASSVRPGQGDSSVGYEQYFGPGTRLTVT.

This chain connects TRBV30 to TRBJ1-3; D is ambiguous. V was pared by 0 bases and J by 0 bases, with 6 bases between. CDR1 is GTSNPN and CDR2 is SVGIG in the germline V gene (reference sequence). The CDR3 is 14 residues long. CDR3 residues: CAWSVRSSGNTIYF. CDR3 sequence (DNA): TGTGCCTGGAGTGTAAGGAGCTCTGGAAACACCATATATTTT.

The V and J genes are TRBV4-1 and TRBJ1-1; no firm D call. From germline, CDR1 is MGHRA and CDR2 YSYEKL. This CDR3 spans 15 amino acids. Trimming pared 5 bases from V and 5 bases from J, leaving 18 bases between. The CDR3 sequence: CASSMPLWGSTEAFF. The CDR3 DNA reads TGCGCCAGCAGCATGCCATTGTGGGGATCGACTGAAGCTTTCTTT.

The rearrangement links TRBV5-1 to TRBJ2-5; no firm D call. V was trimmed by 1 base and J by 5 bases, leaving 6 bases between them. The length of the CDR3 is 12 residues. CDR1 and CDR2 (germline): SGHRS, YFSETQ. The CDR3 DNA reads TGCGCCAGCAGCTTGCTCTCGGAGACCCAGTACTTC. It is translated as CASSLLSETQYF.

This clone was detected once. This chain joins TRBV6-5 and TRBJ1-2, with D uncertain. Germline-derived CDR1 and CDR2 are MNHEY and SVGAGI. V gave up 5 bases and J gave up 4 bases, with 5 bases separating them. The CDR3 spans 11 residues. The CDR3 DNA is TGTGCCAGCAGTAATCCCTATGGCTACACCTTC. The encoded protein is CASSNPYGYTF.

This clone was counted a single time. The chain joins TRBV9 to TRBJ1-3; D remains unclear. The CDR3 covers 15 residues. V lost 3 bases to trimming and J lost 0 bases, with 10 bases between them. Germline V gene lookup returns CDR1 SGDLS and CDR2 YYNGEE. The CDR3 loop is CASSGTVSSGNTIYF. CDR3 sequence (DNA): TGTGCCAGCAGCGGAACAGTTAGCTCTGGAAACACCATATATTTT.

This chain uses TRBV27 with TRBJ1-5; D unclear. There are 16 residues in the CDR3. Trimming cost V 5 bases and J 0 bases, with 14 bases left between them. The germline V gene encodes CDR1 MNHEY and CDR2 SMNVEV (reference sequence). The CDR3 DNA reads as TGTGCCAGCAGTCCGTCCGGGCCTTATAGCAATCAGCCCCAGCATTTT. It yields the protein CASSPSGPYSNQPQHF.

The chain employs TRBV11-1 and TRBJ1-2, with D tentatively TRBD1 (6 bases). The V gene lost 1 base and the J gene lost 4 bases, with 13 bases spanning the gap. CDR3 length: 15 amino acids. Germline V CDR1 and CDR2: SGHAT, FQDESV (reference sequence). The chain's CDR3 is CASSLDQTGTYGYTF. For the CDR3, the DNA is TGTGCCAGCAGCTTAGATCAGACAGGCACCTATGGCTACACCTTC.

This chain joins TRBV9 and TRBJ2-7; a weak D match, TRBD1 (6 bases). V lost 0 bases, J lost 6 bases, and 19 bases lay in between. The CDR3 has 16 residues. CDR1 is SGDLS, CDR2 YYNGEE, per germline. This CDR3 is CASSVGDIRRSTEQYF. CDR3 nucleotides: TGTGCCAGCAGCGTAGGGGACATCCGTCGATCCACCGAGCAGTACTTC.

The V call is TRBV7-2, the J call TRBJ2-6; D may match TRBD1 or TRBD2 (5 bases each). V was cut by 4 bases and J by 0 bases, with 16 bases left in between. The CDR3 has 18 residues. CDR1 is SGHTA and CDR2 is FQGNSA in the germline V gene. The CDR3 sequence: CASSYAGTRHSGANVLTF. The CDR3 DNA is TGTGCCAGCAGCTATGCCGGGACCCGCCACTCTGGGGCCAACGTCCTGACTTTC. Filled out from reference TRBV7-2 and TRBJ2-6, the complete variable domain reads GAGVSQSPSNKVTEKGKDVELRCDPISGHTALYWYRQSLGQGLEFLIYFQGNSAPDKSGLPSDRFSAERTGGSVSTLTIQRTQQEDSAVYLCASSYAGTRHSGANVLTFGAGSRLTVL.